A single sample is the source of the 32 T cell receptor beta chains below, sequenced in a study of T cells in localized non-small cell lung cancer. Profiling relied on immunoSEQ multiplex PCR, and the TCRdb table lists in-frame clones only, not all of them. Among fewer than 60,000 clones listed, about four fifths were seen once. This specimen was peripheral blood, taken before any cancer treatment. The receptor source for this set is a female donor at least 60 years old with stage II squamous cell lung carcinoma.

This clone was picked up a small number of times. The chain uses TRBV7-3 and TRBJ2-3, with D possibly TRBD2 on 7 matching bases. V dropped 1 base and J dropped 4 bases, with 12 bases sitting between them. The CDR3 sequence is 15 residues long. Germline CDR1 and CDR2: SGHTA and FQGTGA. In DNA, the CDR3 is TGTGCCAGCAGCTTAAGCGGGGGCTCGGCAGATACGCAGTATTTT. Amino acids: CASSLSGGSADTQYF.

The J gene is TRBJ2-1, the V gene TRBV6-6; 9 bases map to TRBD1. V lost 5 bases to trimming and J lost 8 bases; unmatched junction nucleotides: 13. The CDR3 extends over 16 amino acids. Per germline, CDR1 MNHNY and CDR2 SVGAGI (reference sequence). The CDR3 is CASSPGRTGVGDEQFF. The DNA of the CDR3 is TGTGCCAGCAGTCCCGGTCGGACAGGGGTTGGGGATGAGCAGTTCTTC.

This clone was seen a few times. V gene TRBV12-5 combines with J gene TRBJ1-6; 8 bases are shared with TRBD1. V gave up 5 bases and J gave up 2 bases; unmatched junction bases: 8. Germline V gives CDR1 LGHNT, CDR2 FRNRAP. This CDR3 contains 17 residues. For the CDR3, the DNA is TGTGCTAGTGGTCCTGGACAGGGTTTGACCTATAATTCACCCCTCCACTTT. Protein product: CASGPGQGLTYNSPLHF.

The chain combines TRBV7-9 with TRBJ1-4; no clear D. The V end was cut by 3 bases, the J end by 5 bases, with 10 bases between. Germline values: CDR1 SEHNR, CDR2 FQNEAQ (reference sequence). The CDR3 contains 14 residues. The CDR3 reads CASSFGPQNEKLFF. In DNA, the CDR3 is TGTGCCAGCAGCTTCGGACCGCAGAATGAAAAACTGTTTTTT.

The V and J genes are TRBV5-1 and TRBJ1-1, with TRBD1 as a possible D gene (6 bases). Per the germline V gene, CDR1 is SGHRS and CDR2 is YFSETQ. This CDR3 contains 15 residues. V lost 0 bases to trimming and J lost 6 bases, with 15 bases between them. The CDR3 is CASSLDLGGTPEAFF. CDR3 sequence (DNA): TGCGCCAGCAGCTTGGATTTAGGGGGGACCCCTGAAGCTTTCTTT.

This chain's CDR3 is CASSLDSYNSPLHF. CDR3 coding DNA: TGTGCCAGCAGCTTAGACAGTTATAATTCACCCCTCCACTTT. The V call is TRBV7-2, the J call TRBJ1-6; D call uncertain. V was clipped by 1 base and J by 4 bases, with 5 bases between them. The CDR3 sequence is 14 residues long. CDR1 SGHTA and CDR2 FQGNSA come from the germline V gene.

This clone came up a few times. The rearrangement uses TRBV7-2 and TRBJ1-3; TRBD1 is a possible D gene (5 bases). The germline V and J ends were trimmed by 10 bases and 0 bases, with 19 bases remaining between them. The CDR3 spans 16 residues. Germline loops: CDR1 SGHTA, CDR2 FQGNSA. The CDR3 DNA follows: TGTGCCACCCGAGGGGACTGGCCCCTCTCTGGAAACACCATATATTTT. Protein product: CATRGDWPLSGNTIYF.

The chain combines TRBV30 with TRBJ2-1, with 8 bases lining up with TRBD2. Germline-derived CDR1 and CDR2 are GTSNPN and SVGIG (reference sequence). The CDR3 is 15 amino acids. V dropped 3 bases and J dropped 6; count of bases not matched to a gene: 10. The CDR3: CAWRTPGGAGNEQFF. DNA for the CDR3: TGTGCCTGGAGGACTCCGGGGGGGGCGGGCAATGAGCAGTTCTTC.

The table lists this clone with a count of one. CDR3 region: CASSQEHNTEAFF. CDR3 in DNA: TGCGCCAGCAGCCAAGAACATAACACTGAAGCTTTCTTT. The chain combines TRBV4-3 with TRBJ1-1, with D uncertain. Trimming took 0 bases from V and 2 from J, leaving 4 bases between them. The CDR3 spans 13 residues. CDR1 LGHNA and CDR2 YSLEER come from the germline V gene.

The rearrangement joins TRBV6-1 to TRBJ1-1; D gene uncertain. V lost 2 bases, J lost 8 bases, and 9 bases lay in between. Germline V gene sequence: CDR1 MNHNS, CDR2 SASEGT. This CDR3 has 12 amino acids. CDR3 in amino acids: CASSERRLEAFF. In DNA, the CDR3 is TGTGCCAGCAGTGAAAGGAGGTTAGAAGCTTTCTTT.

The J gene is TRBJ2-1, the V gene TRBV6-5; unclear D gene. The CDR3 length is 13 residues. The V gene lost 0 bases and the J gene lost 7 bases, with 7 bases spanning the gap. CDR1 and CDR2 from the germline V gene are MNHEY and SVGAGI. CDR3 sequence: CASSYSISNEQFF. The CDR3 DNA reads as TGTGCCAGCAGTTACTCGATAAGTAATGAGCAGTTCTTC.

The rearrangement uses TRBV6-1 and TRBJ2-7, with a weak D call TRBD2 (6 bases). Germline V gene data show CDR1 as MNHNS and CDR2 as SASEGT. Between the trimmed V and J ends, which lost 4 bases and 2 bases, there was a span of 18 bases. CDR3 size: 16 residues. The CDR3 DNA reads as TGTGCCAGCAGTGGTACACTCGGACTACTTGCCTACGAGCAGTACTTC. Its translation is CASSGTLGLLAYEQYF.

This clone turned up a few times. J is TRBJ1-5 and V is TRBV13; no clear D. Trimming cost V 0 bases and J 7 bases, with 4 bases left between them. The CDR3 totals 12 residues. Germline CDR1 is PRHDT and CDR2 is FYEKMQ (reference sequence). The CDR3 is CASSLGGQPQHF. The CDR3 bases are TGTGCCAGCAGCTTAGGCGGACAGCCCCAGCATTTT.

V gene TRBV10-2 combines with J gene TRBJ2-5, with TRBD2 as a possible D gene (5 bases). Trimming left V 3 bases short and J 7 bases short, with 15 bases between. In germline, CDR1 is WSHSY, CDR2 SAAADI. The CDR3 runs to 14 residues. CDR3 residues: CASSELVEPGTQYF. The CDR3 nucleotides are TGCGCCAGCAGTGAACTAGTCGAACCTGGGACCCAGTACTTC.

The V call is TRBV5-1, the J call TRBJ2-3; TRBD2 aligns across 8 bases. The germline V gene encodes CDR1 SGHRS and CDR2 YFSETQ. V lost 4 bases and J lost 7; bases outside the gene matches: 14. The CDR3 contains 16 residues. The DNA of the CDR3 is TGCGCCAGCAGCCCTGAGCCGGGGGGGCGAGGAAATACGCAGTATTTT. It specifies CASSPEPGGRGNTQYF.

This clone was seen a handful of times. The chain is built from TRBV5-1 and TRBJ1-1; no definite D call. Germline V gene data show CDR1 as SGHRS and CDR2 as YFSETQ. The CDR3 extends over 11 amino acids. The V gene lost 4 bases and the J gene lost 7 bases, with 8 bases spanning the gap. The CDR3 DNA sequence: TGCGCCAGCAGCGACCTGGGTGAAGCTTTCTTT. This translates into CASSDLGEAFF.

The chain links TRBV5-1 to TRBJ1-3; 7 nucleotides agree with TRBD1. The CDR3 consists of 15 residues. Germline V gene lookup returns CDR1 SGHRS and CDR2 YFSETQ. V gave up 3 bases and J gave up 2 bases; unmatched junction bases: 5. CDR3 nucleotide sequence: TGCGCCAGCAGCTACCAGGGGGAAGCTGGAAACACCATATATTTT. Translated, it gives CASSYQGEAGNTIYF.

This chain's CDR3 is CASSPHGKGDTEAFF. DNA for the CDR3: TGTGCCAGCAGTCCCCATGGGAAGGGGGACACTGAAGCTTTCTTT. The chain recombines TRBV27 with TRBJ1-1, with a possible D match to TRBD1 (6 bases). The V gene lost 5 bases and the J gene lost 3 bases, with 16 bases spanning the gap. Looked up from germline, CDR1 is MNHEY and CDR2 is SMNVEV (reference sequence). The CDR3 consists of 15 residues.

The V and J genes are TRBV29-1 and TRBJ2-3, with a possible D match to TRBD2 (7 bases). The CDR3 covers 14 residues. V shed 4 bases and J shed 2 bases, with 13 bases lying between them. From germline, CDR1 is SQVTM and CDR2 ANQGSEA. Written as DNA, the CDR3 is TGCAGCGTTGGAGGGGGGGCCTTCACAGATACGCAGTATTTT. Translation: CSVGGGAFTDTQYF.

Note on this clone: One end of the junction fails to match germline, which may point to a read error. V gene TRBV2 combines with J gene TRBJ1-5; D is unresolved. The V gene's germline CDR1 is SNHLY and CDR2 FYNNEI. The CDR3 is 14 residues long. The CDR3 loop is CASGETYSNQPQHF. Written as DNA, the CDR3 is TGTGCCAGCGGTGAGACTTATAGCAATCAGCCCCAGCATTTT. Variable domain in full (rest from reference TRBV2 and TRBJ1-5): EPEVTQTPSHQVTQMGQEVILRCVPISNHLYFYWYRQILGQKVEFLVSFYNNEISEKSEIFDDQFSVERPDGSNFTLKIRSTKLEDSAMYFCASGETYSNQPQHFGDGTRLSIL.

CDR3 DNA: TGTGCCAGCAGACCCCCCGGGACTCTTAATCAGCCCCAGCATTTT. Protein: CASRPPGTLNQPQHF. V is TRBV28 and J is TRBJ1-5; weak D call: TRBD1 (5 bases). Germline V CDR1 and CDR2: MDHEN, SYDVKM. V lost 6 bases to trimming and J lost 4 bases, with 16 bases between them. The CDR3 consists of 15 residues.

The V and J genes are TRBV4-1 and TRBJ1-2, with a tentative D call TRBD1 (6 bases). Germline CDR1 and CDR2: MGHRA and YSYEKL. CDR3 length: 11 residues. Trimming pared 7 bases from V and 5 bases from J, leaving 8 bases between. The CDR3 nucleotides are TGCGCCAGCAAGGGGGAATATGGCTACACCTTC. Amino acids: CASKGEYGYTF.

Only one count was recorded for this clone. J is TRBJ1-1 and V is TRBV19, with unresolved D. The germline CDR1 and CDR2 sequences are LNHDA and SQIVND (reference sequence). This CDR3 region has 13 residues. The V end lost 1 base, the J end lost 1 base, and 4 bases lay between the germline ends. As DNA, the CDR3 is TGTGCCAGTAGTATAGGGACGAACACTGAAGCTTTCTTT. Its translation is CASSIGTNTEAFF.

V is TRBV5-6 and J is TRBJ1-1; 9 bases fit TRBD1. This CDR3 is built from 15 residues. The germline CDR1 and CDR2 sequences are SGHDT and YYEEEE. The V and J ends lost 5 bases and 2 bases, in that order; junction bases with no gene match: 7. CDR3 sequence (DNA): TGTGCCAGCAGAGGACAGGGGCGGATAAACACTGAAGCTTTCTTT. This gives the protein CASRGQGRINTEAFF.

The V call is TRBV6-5, the J call TRBJ2-2, with no clear D. Germline values: CDR1 MNHEY, CDR2 SVGAGI. The CDR3 is made up of 13 amino acids. V lost 2 bases and J lost 4, with 5 bases in between. The CDR3 here is CASSYDATGELFF. CDR3 DNA sequence: TGTGCCAGCAGTTACGATGCCACCGGGGAGCTGTTTTTT.

The chain joins TRBV2 to TRBJ2-3, with a weak D call TRBD1 (5 bases). Trimming took off 4 bases at V and 1 base at J, with 6 bases between the two ends. In germline, CDR1 is SNHLY, CDR2 FYNNEI. The CDR3 runs to 13 residues. Written as DNA, the CDR3 is TGTGCCAGCAGTGGCAGGGGCACAGATACGCAGTATTTT. It translates to CASSGRGTDTQYF. The variable domain in full, completed from reference TRBV2 and TRBJ2-3, reads EPEVTQTPSHQVTQMGQEVILRCVPISNHLYFYWYRQILGQKVEFLVSFYNNEISEKSEIFDDQFSVERPDGSNFTLKIRSTKLEDSAMYFCASSGRGTDTQYFGPGTRLTVL.

This chain connects TRBV10-1 to TRBJ2-2, with D hard to call. V gave up 4 bases and J gave up 6 bases, with 9 bases separating them. This CDR3 is built from 13 residues. Per germline, CDR1 WNHNN and CDR2 SYGVQD (reference sequence). The CDR3, as DNA: TGCGCCAGCAGTGTGTTAGAGGCCGGGGAGCTGTTTTTT. Translation: CASSVLEAGELFF.

The chain is built from TRBV2 and TRBJ1-5; D is unresolved. The CDR3 extends over 13 amino acids. The germline V and J ends were trimmed by 7 bases and 7 bases, with 14 bases remaining between them. Per germline, CDR1 SNHLY and CDR2 FYNNEI. Here the CDR3 DNA reads TGTGCCAGCACAAAGGGAACTTTACAGCCCCAGCATTTT. Translating gives CASTKGTLQPQHF.

The chain joins TRBV2 to TRBJ1-2, with D possibly being TRBD1 (5 bases). Germline V gives CDR1 SNHLY, CDR2 FYNNEI. There are 12 residues in the CDR3. Trimming shortened V by 6 bases and J by 8 bases, and 13 bases separated the two germline ends. The CDR3 spells CASSLTGLGYTF. The CDR3 DNA follows: TGTGCCAGCAGCCTAACAGGACTCGGCTACACCTTC.

This clone was seen only once. The chain joins TRBV2 to TRBJ1-1, with D possibly matching TRBD1 (5 bases). The CDR3 runs 14 residues. CDR1 SNHLY and CDR2 FYNNEI come from the germline V gene. The V gene lost 3 bases and the J gene lost 3 bases, with 11 bases spanning the gap. The CDR3 here is CASSDGGGYTEAFF. The CDR3 DNA follows: TGTGCCAGCAGTGATGGGGGGGGGTACACTGAAGCTTTCTTT. The full variable domain, completed using reference TRBV2 and TRBJ1-1, is EPEVTQTPSHQVTQMGQEVILRCVPISNHLYFYWYRQILGQKVEFLVSFYNNEISEKSEIFDDQFSVERPDGSNFTLKIRSTKLEDSAMYFCASSDGGGYTEAFFGQGTRLTVV.

The chain has TRBV4-3 and TRBJ1-3, with 7 bases identical to TRBD1. The CDR3 consists of 17 residues. V lost 0 bases, J lost 0 bases, and 5 bases stayed unmatched. Germline values: CDR1 LGHNA, CDR2 YSLEER. This chain's CDR3 is CASSQEPGGFSGNTIYF. The CDR3 DNA sequence: TGCGCCAGCAGCCAAGAGCCAGGGGGTTTCTCTGGAAACACCATATATTTT.

This clone was picked up one time. The chain couples TRBV5-5 to TRBJ1-4; D is undetermined. The V and J ends lost 3 bases and 8 bases respectively, with 8 bases between them. The CDR3 contains 12 residues. Germline V gene data show CDR1 as SGHKS and CDR2 as YYEKEE (reference sequence). In DNA form, the CDR3 reads TGTGCCAGCAGCTCGGGAGTCGAAAAACTGTTTTTT. This translates into CASSSGVEKLFF.